The 3 T cell receptor beta chains presented below share a single source sample, sequenced in a study of beta chain features in type 1 diabetes. Reverse transcription of all isolated RNA meant that expressed TCRB transcripts were sequenced. The protocol was immunoSEQ multiplex PCR, while the TCRdb copy is restricted to in-frame clones and leaves out a portion. The repertoire consists of roughly 450,000 clones, with approximately 10% occurring once and the leading ten covering about 0.042%. Sequences were obtained from naive CD4+ T cells from blood. The source of these receptors is a woman between 18 and 29 years old in good health.

V is TRBV7-2 and J is TRBJ1-1; D is undetermined. This CDR3 is built from 14 residues. Trimming pared 0 bases from V and 1 base from J, leaving 6 bases between. CDR1 and CDR2 (germline): SGHTA, FQGNSA. DNA of the CDR3: TGTGCCAGCAGCTTAGCGCGAGGGAACACTGAAGCTTTCTTT. Its protein is CASSLARGNTEAFF.

The J gene is TRBJ2-3, the V gene TRBV7-3; TRBD1 is a possible D gene (5 bases). The germline gives CDR1 SGHTA, CDR2 FQGTGA. V gave up 2 bases and J gave up 6 bases, with 9 bases separating them. This CDR3 region has 13 residues. The CDR3 spells CASSLRGADTQYF. The DNA of the CDR3 is TGTGCCAGCAGCTTACGTGGGGCGGATACGCAGTATTTT.

Here the CDR3 reads CATGQGAGETQYF. The CDR3 nucleotides are TGTGCCACCGGACAGGGGGCCGGAGAGACCCAGTACTTC. The V and J genes are TRBV19 and TRBJ2-5, with TRBD1 identical over 11 bases. With V trimmed by 10 bases and J by 4 bases, 5 bases remained unmatched. Per the germline V gene, CDR1 is LNHDA and CDR2 is SQIVND (reference sequence). This CDR3 region has 13 residues.